Shown below are 26 T cell receptor beta chains from a single sample sequenced in a study of OX40 agonist ivuxolimab in advanced cancers. Using immunoSEQ multiplex PCR, the repertoire was profiled, and TCRdb retains in-frame clones only, with some absent. Of 77,000 or so clones in the sample, 90% are singletons; the top ten hold 1.5% to 2%. Here the sequenced sample was CD4+ or CD8+ T cells sorted from blood, taken in a trial of the OX40 agonist ivuxolimab. The receptors stem from an adult with an advanced solid tumor such as melanoma, head and neck, liver or kidney cancer.

DNA for the CDR3: TGTGCCAGCAGTTCAGGGGGGAGCAATCAGCCCCAGCATTTT. Its protein is CASSSGGSNQPQHF. The genes are TRBV28 and TRBJ1-5; 7 bases are shared with TRBD1. Losses at the gene ends were 4 bases for V and 1 base for J; bases not matched to a gene: 1. Germline CDR1 MDHEN, CDR2 SYDVKM. The CDR3 runs to 14 residues.

The chain has TRBV7-2 and TRBJ2-5; TRBD2 aligns across 8 bases. After removal of 1 base from V and 4 bases from J, the junction contained 8 bases not matched to a gene. CDR1 is SGHTA, CDR2 FQGNSA, per germline. The CDR3 has 16 residues. CDR3 sequence (DNA): TGTGCCAGCAGCTTAGAGTCCGCGGGGGGCGCAGAGACCCAGTACTTC. As protein: CASSLESAGGAETQYF.

The chain combines TRBV28 with TRBJ2-7; 9 bases are a match to TRBD1. The CDR3 has 16 amino acids. The V and J ends lost 6 bases and 2 bases, in that order; junction bases with no gene match: 11. The germline gives CDR1 MDHEN, CDR2 SYDVKM. CDR3 bases: TGTGCCAGCAGGACCCCGACAGGGGGAGTACCCTACGAGCAGTACTTC. As protein: CASRTPTGGVPYEQYF.

V usage is TRBV6-5 and J usage is TRBJ2-1; TRBD1 aligns across 9 bases. CDR1 MNHEY and CDR2 SVGAGI come from the germline V gene. The CDR3 totals 15 residues. Unmatched junction bases numbered 12, after V lost 7 bases and J lost 8 bases. The CDR3 spells CASTSPGQGLHEQFF. CDR3 bases: TGTGCCAGCACGTCTCCGGGACAGGGTTTACATGAGCAGTTCTTC.

This clone was seen once. The V and J genes are TRBV10-3 and TRBJ1-4; TRBD1 agrees at 9 bases. The V gene end was trimmed by 6 bases and the J gene end by 0 bases; junction bases not matched to a gene: 8. Germline V gene data show CDR1 as ENHRY and CDR2 as SYGVKD. The CDR3 length is 17 residues. For the CDR3, the DNA is TGTGCCATCAGCTTAGGACAGGGGACTGCAACTAATGAAAAACTGTTTTTT. Protein sequence: CAISLGQGTATNEKLFF.

This rearrangement joins TRBV10-3 to TRBJ2-2, with D unresolved. V was clipped by 8 bases and J by 2 bases, with 9 bases between them. In germline, CDR1 is ENHRY, CDR2 SYGVKD. The CDR3 spans 13 residues. The CDR3 protein is CAIGLENTGELFF. CDR3 DNA: TGTGCCATCGGCCTGGAAAACACCGGGGAGCTGTTTTTT.

This chain links TRBV28 with TRBJ2-4; 9 nucleotides agree with TRBD2. After removal of 6 bases from V and 5 bases from J, the junction contained 2 bases not matched to a gene. The germline V gene encodes CDR1 MDHEN and CDR2 SYDVKM. This CDR3 is 13 amino acids long. The CDR3 reads CASRTSGQNIQYF. The CDR3 bases are TGTGCCAGCAGAACTAGCGGGCAAAACATTCAGTACTTC. Full variable domain (rest looked up from reference TRBV28 and TRBJ2-4): DVKVTQSSRYLVKRTGEKVFLECVQDMDHENMFWYRQDPGLGLRLIYFSYDVKMKEKGDIPEGYSVSREKKERFSLILESASTNQTSMYLCASRTSGQNIQYFGAGTRLSVL.

This clone was detected only once. The chain has TRBV5-1 and TRBJ2-3; D unclear. V lost 5 bases and J lost 0, with 7 bases in between. Germline loops: CDR1 SGHRS, CDR2 YFSETQ. CDR3 size: 13 residues. The CDR3 loop is CASSGISTDTQYF. CDR3 bases: TGCGCCAGCAGTGGTATAAGCACAGATACGCAGTATTTT.

The chain employs TRBV5-1 and TRBJ2-2; 7 nucleotides agree with TRBD2. The CDR3 runs to 16 residues. Trimming at V came to 5 bases and at J to 0 bases, leaving 7 bases not matched to a gene. Germline CDR1 is SGHRS and CDR2 is YFSETQ. This CDR3 is CASRHAGDSNTGELFF. CDR3 nucleotide sequence: TGCGCCAGCAGACACGCGGGGGACTCGAACACCGGGGAGCTGTTTTTT. Full variable domain (remainder filled in from reference TRBV5-1 and TRBJ2-2): KAGVTQTPRYLIKTRGQQVTLSCSPISGHRSVSWYQQTPGQGLQFLFEYFSETQRNKGNFPGRFSGRQFSNSRSEMNVSTLELGDSALYLCASRHAGDSNTGELFFGEGSRLTVL.

V usage is TRBV4-3 and J usage is TRBJ2-4; TRBD1 matches at 8 bases. V was clipped by 4 bases and J by 6 bases; unmatched bases: 8. This CDR3 is 15 amino acids long. Germline V gives CDR1 LGHNA, CDR2 YSLEER. The CDR3 protein is CASSRTGGRGNIQYF. The CDR3 DNA is TGCGCCAGCAGCCGAACAGGGGGTAGGGGAAACATTCAGTACTTC.

Remarks on this clone: One junction end does not reproduce the germline sequence, and a read error may be involved. The chain carries TRBV7-7 and TRBJ2-3, with D possibly being TRBD1 (6 bases). Germline V gene lookup returns CDR1 SSHAT and CDR2 FNYEAQ (reference sequence). This CDR3 contains 14 residues. CDR3 sequence: CASSPTGSQYTQYF. DNA for the CDR3: TGTGCTAGCAGCCCGACAGGTTCACAGTATACGCAGTATTTT.

This clone appeared a single time. V and J are TRBV12-5 and TRBJ1-1, with TRBD1 matching 7 bases. There are 14 residues in the CDR3. V shed 5 bases and J 4 bases; nucleotides not matched to a gene: 7. The germline CDR1 and CDR2 sequences are LGHNT and FRNRAP. The CDR3 DNA follows: TGTGCTAGTGGTCCGAAAACAGGGGCCACTGAAGCTTTCTTT. Translating gives CASGPKTGATEAFF.

The rearrangement uses TRBV28 and TRBJ2-7, with D unclear. Trimming removed 3 bases at V and 2 bases at J, with 11 bases between. Germline loops: CDR1 MDHEN, CDR2 SYDVKM. The CDR3 has 14 residues. CDR3: CASSLEGITYEQYF. The CDR3 coding sequence is TGTGCCAGCAGTTTGGAAGGTATAACCTACGAGCAGTACTTC.

J is TRBJ1-1 and V is TRBV5-4, with D perhaps matching TRBD1 (5 bases). The germline CDR1 and CDR2 sequences are SGHNT and YYREEE (reference sequence). The CDR3 is 13 amino acids. V was clipped by 4 bases and J by 6 bases, with 13 bases between them. The CDR3 loop is CASSLVTQAEAFF. CDR3 DNA sequence: TGTGCCAGCAGCCTGGTAACACAGGCTGAAGCTTTCTTT.

The V and J genes are TRBV6-6 and TRBJ2-7, with TRBD2 identical over 10 bases. V lost 6 bases and J lost 5; bases outside the gene matches: 7. Germline assignment: CDR1 MNHNY and CDR2 SVGAGI (reference sequence). The CDR3 has 14 residues. This CDR3 reads CASRVAGGFDEQYF. The CDR3 region has the DNA TGTGCCAGCAGGGTAGCGGGAGGTTTCGACGAGCAGTACTTC.

CDR3 DNA sequence: TGTGCCAGCAGTCCTCAAAGCAATCAGCCCCAGCATTTT. Its translation is CASSPQSNQPQHF. This chain connects TRBV6-6 to TRBJ1-5; D is uncertain. V dropped 5 bases and J dropped 1 base, with 6 bases sitting between them. The CDR3 has 13 residues. Germline-derived CDR1 and CDR2 are MNHNY and SVGAGI (reference sequence).

This chain joins TRBV19 and TRBJ2-4; tentative D call: TRBD1 (7 bases). V lost 4 bases, J lost 8 bases, and 18 bases lay in between. The V gene's germline CDR1 is LNHDA and CDR2 SQIVND (reference sequence). CDR3 length equals 15 residues. CDR3: CASSTFQGGGDIQYF. CDR3 bases: TGTGCCAGTAGTACCTTTCAGGGGGGCGGGGACATTCAGTACTTC.

This clone was observed a few times. The same CDR3 arises from other DNA sequences in this sample as well. For the CDR3, the DNA is TGTGCCAGCGGACCGCGTGGCTACACCTTC. Translation gives CASGPRGYTF. The J gene is TRBJ1-2, the V gene TRBV28; D call uncertain. The germline gives CDR1 MDHEN, CDR2 SYDVKM. Deletions cut 8 bases from V and 7 bases from J, with 8 bases between. There are 10 residues in the CDR3.

The chain employs TRBV5-4 and TRBJ2-2; no firm D call. The ends were cut back, 3 bases at V and 5 bases at J, with 8 bases in the middle. The CDR3 consists of 13 residues. Germline CDR1 reads SGHNT; CDR2 reads YYREEE (reference sequence). Written as DNA, the CDR3 is TGTGCCAGCAGCTACCCCCGTACCGGGGAGCTGTTTTTT. It encodes CASSYPRTGELFF.

The chain links TRBV29-1 to TRBJ1-2; TRBD1 aligns across 8 bases. The germline gives CDR1 SQVTM, CDR2 ANQGSEA. This CDR3 is built from 15 residues. V gave up 5 bases and J gave up 7 bases; unmatched junction bases: 15. CDR3 sequence (DNA): TGCAGCGTTCGGCCGTCCTACAGGGGGAAGGGTGGCTACACCTTC. Translation: CSVRPSYRGKGGYTF.

This chain uses TRBV4-2 with TRBJ1-2; TRBD1 might be the D (5 bases). V dropped 0 bases and J dropped 5 bases, with 10 bases sitting between them. The CDR3 has 14 residues. Looked up from germline, CDR1 is LGHNA and CDR2 is YNFKEQ. The CDR3 reads CASSQEGQVYGYTF. The DNA of the CDR3 is TGTGCCAGCAGCCAAGAGGGGCAGGTTTATGGCTACACCTTC.

This clone was observed a single time. The V call is TRBV19, the J call TRBJ1-5, with D tentatively TRBD1 (6 bases). This CDR3 contains 16 residues. Germline loops: CDR1 LNHDA, CDR2 SQIVND (reference sequence). The ends were cut back, 4 bases at V and 7 bases at J, with 20 bases in the middle. The CDR3 loop reads CASSNLQQGLNQPQHF. The CDR3 coding sequence is TGTGCCAGTAGTAACCTACAACAGGGACTCAACCAGCCCCAGCATTTT.

This chain connects TRBV9 to TRBJ2-1; D unresolved. The CDR3 is 11 residues long. V lost 1 base to trimming and J lost 8 bases, with 4 bases between them. Germline values: CDR1 SGDLS, CDR2 YYNGEE. CDR3 nucleotide sequence: TGTGCCAGCAGCGTAAGGGATGAGCAGTTCTTC. It is translated as CASSVRDEQFF.

The V and J genes are TRBV28 and TRBJ2-2; D is unclear. Trimming left V 7 bases short and J 4 bases short, with 16 bases between. Looked up from germline, CDR1 is MDHEN and CDR2 is SYDVKM. This CDR3 has 15 residues. The CDR3 spells CASTRRAGSTGELFF. CDR3 sequence (DNA): TGTGCCAGCACTCGGCGAGCAGGCAGCACCGGGGAGCTGTTTTTT.

This clone was counted once. In DNA form, the CDR3 reads TGTGCCAGCAGTTACTCGGGGAGCTCTGGAAACACCATATATTTT. This sequence encodes CASSYSGSSGNTIYF. V usage is TRBV6-5 and J usage is TRBJ1-3, with D hard to call. CDR1 is MNHEY, CDR2 SVGAGI, per germline. The V end was cut by 0 bases, the J end by 0 bases, with 6 bases between. This CDR3 spans 15 amino acids.

The chain couples TRBV4-1 to TRBJ1-2; 10 bases are a match to TRBD1. Germline V CDR1 and CDR2: MGHRA, YSYEKL. With V trimmed by 1 base and J by 8 bases, 13 bases remained unmatched. This CDR3 region has 17 residues. Here the CDR3 DNA reads TGCGCCAGCAGCCAAGGTCTAGGGGACAGGGGCCTGCGAGGCTACACCTTC. This gives the protein CASSQGLGDRGLRGYTF.